The 12 T cell receptor beta chains below come from one sample, sequenced in a study of T cells after yellow fever vaccination. Each CDR3 protein is one row after TCRdb ran MiXCR on the 5' RACE reads. The sample has 25,000 to 30,000 distinct CDR3 sequences, 4% to 5% seen once. Sequenced here: PBMCs, either bulk or a sorted T-cell subset (CD4+, CD8+, memory, or dextramer-sorted; not recorded which), sampled on the day of the yellow fever booster vaccination. These receptors were obtained from a man between 18 and 29 years old who received the YFV17D yellow fever vaccine.

The J gene is TRBJ2-2, the V gene TRBV4-3; tentatively, D is TRBD1 (6 bases). The germline V and J ends were trimmed by 0 bases and 4 bases, with 12 bases remaining between them. The CDR3 is made up of 16 amino acids. Germline V gene lookup returns CDR1 LGHNA and CDR2 YSLEER. Here the CDR3 reads CASSQENRDGTGELFF. CDR3 coding DNA: TGCGCCAGCAGCCAAGAAAACAGGGATGGCACCGGGGAGCTGTTTTTT.

The V call is TRBV12-3 or TRBV12-4, the J call TRBJ1-6; TRBD1 might be the D (5 bases). The CDR3 sequence is 14 residues long. V was trimmed by 10 bases and J by 0 bases, leaving 10 bases between them. Here the CDR3 reads CATRDSSYNSPLHF. The CDR3 region has the DNA TGTGCCACCAGAGACAGCTCCTATAATTCACCCCTCCACTTT.

The genes are TRBV20-1 and TRBJ1-6, with D tentatively TRBD1 (5 bases). Germline CDR1 and CDR2: DFQATT and SNEGSKA (reference sequence). V lost 0 bases and J lost 7, with 16 bases in between. The CDR3 has 16 residues. CDR3 bases: TGCAGTGCTAGAGATCCCGGGGCTGAGGGAAATTCACCCCTCCACTTT. As protein: CSARDPGAEGNSPLHF.

This clonotype was seen many times. The rearrangement links TRBV5-6 to TRBJ2-1; the D gene is possibly TRBD1 (7 bases). The CDR3 runs 14 residues. In germline, CDR1 is SGHDT, CDR2 YYEEEE. The V gene lost 0 bases and the J gene lost 15 bases, with 19 bases spanning the gap. CDR3 region: CASSLAFGQEGWFF. The CDR3 DNA reads as TGTGCCAGCAGCTTGGCCTTTGGACAGGAGGGGTGGTTCTTC.

This clonotype was seen repeatedly, ten times or more. This rearrangement joins TRBV5-1 to TRBJ2-1; TRBD2 agrees at 10 bases. Losses at the gene ends were 4 bases for V and 3 bases for J; bases not matched to a gene: 4. Per germline, CDR1 SGHRS and CDR2 YFSETQ. CDR3 length: 15 residues. CDR3 amino acids: CASSLASGGYNEQFF. The CDR3 DNA sequence: TGCGCCAGCAGCCTGGCTAGCGGGGGCTACAATGAGCAGTTCTTC.

This clonotype was seen ten or more times. The V call is TRBV20-1, the J call TRBJ2-7, with 9 bases lining up with TRBD1. This CDR3 comprises 17 residues. The germline CDR1 and CDR2 sequences are DFQATT and SNEGSKA (reference sequence). The V gene end was trimmed by 4 bases and the J gene end by 5 bases; junction bases not matched to a gene: 18. CDR3 sequence (DNA): TGCAGTGCTAAGAGGTCGTCCGGGACAGGGCGCTTGCACGAGCAGTACGTC. Translation gives CSAKRSSGTGRLHEQYV.

This clonotype came up many times. The chain combines TRBV27 with TRBJ2-7; TRBD1 is a possible D gene (6 bases). Germline V gene data show CDR1 as MNHEY and CDR2 as SMNVEV (reference sequence). The CDR3 totals 15 residues. Trimming cost V 0 bases and J 3 bases, with 12 bases left between them. The CDR3 here is CASSLSWDNYYEQYF. The CDR3, as DNA: TGTGCCAGCAGTTTATCGTGGGACAACTACTACGAGCAGTACTTC.

Ten or more counts support this clonotype. The chain is built from TRBV12-5 and TRBJ2-2, with D perhaps TRBD2 (5 bases). The CDR3 extends over 12 amino acids. Germline V CDR1 and CDR2: LGHNT, FRNRAP. The ends were cut back, 4 bases at V and 6 bases at J, with 6 bases in the middle. DNA for the CDR3: TGTGCTAGTGGTTCGGGGTCCGGGGAGCTGTTTTTT. Its protein is CASGSGSGELFF.

This clonotype appeared many times. The chain carries TRBV5-1 and TRBJ2-3; 8 bases align to TRBD1. Germline lookup yields CDR1 SGHRS and CDR2 YFSETQ. V shed 4 bases, J shed 3 bases, and the junction held 10 bases outside the gene matches. The CDR3 runs to 16 residues. CDR3 residues: CASSRTTGVVTDTQYF. The CDR3 DNA reads as TGCGCCAGCAGCCGAACGACAGGGGTTGTGACAGATACGCAGTATTTT.

This clonotype was recorded many times. J is TRBJ1-4 and V is TRBV5-5, with D possibly being TRBD1 (5 bases). Germline CDR1 is SGHKS and CDR2 is YYEKEE (reference sequence). Trimming cost V 6 bases and J 2 bases, with 11 bases left between them. CDR3 length: 14 residues. The CDR3 nucleotides read TGTGCCAGCACCGAAGGGACCACTAATGAAAAACTGTTTTTT. Its protein product is CASTEGTTNEKLFF.

This clonotype appeared many times. The CDR3 reads CASSLAGYSYNEQFF. The CDR3 region has the DNA TGTGCCAGCAGCTTAGCTGGTTACTCCTACAATGAGCAGTTCTTC. The chain is built from TRBV7-2 and TRBJ2-1; D remains ambiguous. The CDR3 is made up of 15 amino acids. Germline assignment: CDR1 SGHTA and CDR2 FQGNSA. V lost 0 bases and J 0 bases, leaving 6 bases between the germline ends.

This clonotype was counted only a few times. This rearrangement joins TRBV28 to TRBJ2-1; 8 positions agree with TRBD1. Germline V gene data show CDR1 as MDHEN and CDR2 as SYDVKM. The CDR3 contains 15 residues. The J segment lost 6 bases and the V segment lost 6 bases, leaving 10 bases of the junction unmatched. The CDR3 bases are TGTGCCAGCAGCCTCGAAGGACAGGGTAGCAATGAGCAGTTCTTC. Translated: CASSLEGQGSNEQFF.